The rows below give T cell receptor beta chains drawn from one sample of a study of neurological immune-mediated disorders. Each CDR3 protein is one row after TCRdb ran MiXCR on the 5' RACE reads. Counted here are some 28,000 distinct CDR3 sequences, 6.6% occurring once; the ten biggest clones make up roughly 9%. Sequences were obtained from PBMCs. All receptors come from a woman aged 50 to 65 in good health. The CDR3 runs from the conserved cysteine through the conserved F or W. The D gene is left open where the match is weak. Not every row has a clone size; where given, it reads once, few, many or a size class.

TRBD1	TRBJ1-2	TRBV12-3/TRBV12-4	many	CASSGGQTPNYGYTF	TGTGCCAGTTCTGGGGGACAGACGCCTAACTATGGCTACACCTTC
TRBD2	TRBJ2-7	TRBV7-2	many	CASRAGGPSEQYF	TGTGCCTCCCGAGCGGGGGGCCCTTCCGAGCAGTACTTC
NA	TRBJ1-1	TRBV29-1	many	CSVGRGTASTEAFF	TGCAGCGTTGGGAGGGGAACGGCGAGCACTGAAGCTTTCTTT
TRBD2	TRBJ2-3	TRBV10-2	many	CASSWTSVEDTQYF	TGCGCCAGCAGTTGGACTAGCGTCGAAGATACGCAGTATTTT
NA	TRBJ2-3	TRBV5-1	NA	CASSLADTQYF	TGCGCCAGCAGCTTAGCAGATACGCAGTATTTT
NA	TRBJ2-3	TRBV5-1	NA	CASSLISGSTDTQYF	TGCGCCAGCAGCTTGATCAGCGGGAGCACAGATACGCAGTATTTT
TRBD1	TRBJ2-7	TRBV5-1	many	CASRIGQGYYEQYF	TGCGCCAGCAGGATTGGACAGGGCTACTACGAGCAGTACTTC
NA	TRBJ1-6	TRBV2	NA	CASRGSIYSPLHF	TGTGCCAGCAGGGGGAGCATATATTCACCCCTCCACTTT
NA	TRBJ2-1	TRBV7-2	many	CASSIRRLAEQFF	TGTGCCAGCAGCATCCGACGATTAGCTGAGCAGTTCTTC
TRBD1	TRBJ1-2	TRBV7-2	many	CASSLARQGLTYGYTF	TGTGCCAGCAGCTTAGCGAGACAGGGGCTTACCTATGGCTACACCTTC
NA	TRBJ1-6	TRBV20-1	many	CSAGRALSLHF	TGCAGTGCAGGTAGAGCGTTGTCCCTCCACTTT
NA	TRBJ2-2	TRBV29-1	many	CSVSHTGELFF	TGCAGCGTTAGCCACACCGGGGAGCTGTTTTTT
NA	TRBJ2-2	TRBV28	many	CASSLWGAGELFF	TGTGCCAGCAGTTTATGGGGGGCCGGGGAGCTGTTTTTT
NA	TRBJ2-1	TRBV7-2	many	CASSDIPPIGQLDYNEQFF	TGTGCCAGCAGCGATATTCCCCCCATCGGGCAGCTGGATTACAATGAGCAGTTCTTC
TRBD1	TRBJ2-3	TRBV6-5	many	CASSDRGLTDTQYF	TGTGCCAGCAGTGACAGGGGGCTCACAGATACGCAGTATTTT
NA	TRBJ1-2	TRBV15	many	CATSRERGTGYTF	TGTGCCACCAGCAGAGAGAGAGGGACCGGCTACACCTTC
NA	TRBJ1-1	TRBV14	many	CASSQDSEAFF	TGTGCCAGCAGCCAAGATTCCGAAGCTTTCTTT
NA	TRBJ2-3	TRBV5-8	many	CASSFRGKWGEADTQYF	TGTGCCAGCAGCTTTCGGGGAAAATGGGGAGAAGCAGATACGCAGTATTTT
TRBD1	TRBJ1-4	TRBV6-5	once	CASITWTGEKLFF	TGTGCCAGCATTACATGGACAGGAGAAAAACTGTTTTTT
NA	TRBJ1-2	TRBV3-1	many	CASSQDPQGGYGYTF	TGTGCCAGCAGCCAAGATCCCCAGGGAGGCTATGGCTACACCTTC
TRBD1	TRBJ2-7	TRBV5-4	NA	CATRPDRGTSEQYF	TGTGCCACGCGCCCTGACAGGGGCACTAGCGAGCAGTACTTC
TRBD1	TRBJ1-5	TRBV5-5	many	CASSLSGTGFQPQHF	TGTGCCAGCAGCCTCTCCGGGACAGGGTTTCAGCCCCAGCATTTT
TRBD1	TRBJ2-6	TRBV3-1	medium-sized	CASSRTGVTGANVLTF	TGTGCCAGCAGCCGGACAGGGGTGACTGGGGCCAACGTCCTGACTTTC
NA	TRBJ1-4	TRBV6-6	many	CAIGTTATNEKLFF	TGTGCCATTGGGACGACAGCAACTAATGAAAAACTGTTTTTT
NA	TRBJ2-3	TRBV9	NA	CASSVGDYTDTQYF	TGTGCCAGCAGCGTTGGTGACTACACAGATACGCAGTATTTT
NA	TRBJ2-3	TRBV7-2	many	CASSQRIGGALDTQYF	TGTGCCAGCAGCCAAAGGATCGGGGGAGCATTAGATACGCAGTATTTT
TRBD2	TRBJ2-1	TRBV7-6	many	CASSALAGGPHNEQFF	TGTGCCAGCAGCGCTCTAGCGGGAGGGCCCCACAATGAGCAGTTCTTC
NA	TRBJ2-3	TRBV11-1	many	CASTLDSSTDTQYF	TGTGCCAGCACCCTGGACAGCAGCACAGATACGCAGTATTTT
NA	TRBJ2-2	TRBV25-1	NA	CASAPNVVGTGELFF	TGTGCCAGCGCCCCGAATGTGGTGGGCACCGGGGAGCTGTTTTTT
NA	TRBJ2-7	TRBV20-1	many	CSARGWRRNDEQYF	TGCAGTGCTAGAGGTTGGCGCCGAAACGACGAGCAGTACTTC
TRBD1	TRBJ2-3	TRBV20-1	many	CSATMTGGSTDTQYF	TGCAGTGCTACGATGACAGGGGGGAGCACAGATACGCAGTATTTT
NA	TRBJ2-7	TRBV18	many	CASSPPARGSEQYF	TGTGCCAGCTCACCACCGGCCCGAGGGTCCGAGCAGTACTTC
TRBD2	TRBJ2-2	TRBV7-2	NA	CASSLFLAERKPNTGELFF	TGTGCCAGCAGCCTCTTTCTAGCGGAGAGAAAACCGAACACCGGGGAGCTGTTTTTT
NA	TRBJ1-4	TRBV7-2	many	CASSFRGGGTNEKLFF	TGTGCCAGCAGCTTTCGGGGTGGTGGCACTAATGAAAAACTGTTTTTT
NA	TRBJ2-7	TRBV5-1	many	CASSFGGATEQYF	TGCGCCAGCAGCTTCGGGGGCGCAACCGAGCAGTACTTC
NA	TRBJ2-2	TRBV28	many	CASSLYIGGTGELFF	TGTGCCAGCAGTTTATATATCGGGGGCACCGGGGAGCTGTTTTTT
NA	TRBJ2-3	TRBV14	few	CASSQVPEATQYF	TGTGCCAGCAGCCAGGTTCCGGAGGCTACGCAGTATTTT
NA	TRBJ2-2	TRBV5-6	many	CASSLVHGSSTGELFF	TGTGCCAGCAGCTTGGTCCACGGGAGCAGCACCGGGGAGCTGTTTTTT